The clone carrying this T cell receptor beta chain was observed many times. Its target is unknown. V was shortened by 5 bases and J by 2 bases, with 12 bases between the two germline ends. CDR1 and CDR2 from the germline V gene are SGHVS and FQNEAQ. The CDR3 extends over 14 amino acids. The sample originates from a study of CD8+CD57+ T cells in acquired aplastic anemia. Study overall: Sorted CD4+ and CD8+ cells yielded DNA averaging approximately 3.5 ug. General study findings and limits: Patients and controls shared 25 to 35 CD8+ CDR3 sequences, which appeared highly expressed in patients and within their immunodominant clones. The study found no significant CD8+ Simpson's diversity difference between patients and controls.

CD8+CD57+ cell expansion had been shown by flow cytometry in patients chosen for sequencing. All patients had severe acquired aplastic anemia. Genomic DNA templated the TCR beta VDJ and CDR3 profiling. TCRdb itself ran the reads through MiXCR, one entry per CDR3 protein. The sample has 210,000 or so distinct CDR3 sequences, over 40% seen once. The gene calls are TRBV7-8 and TRBJ1-2; weak D call: TRBD1 (5 bases). This clonotype was obtained from a human donor with aplastic anemia. The sample consisted of sorted CD4+, CD8+, or CD8+CD57+ T cells (not recorded which) from PBMCs. In DNA form, the CDR3 reads TGTGCCAGCAGCCGTACTGACAGAAACTATGGCTACACCTTC. Amino acids: CASSRTDRNYGYTF.